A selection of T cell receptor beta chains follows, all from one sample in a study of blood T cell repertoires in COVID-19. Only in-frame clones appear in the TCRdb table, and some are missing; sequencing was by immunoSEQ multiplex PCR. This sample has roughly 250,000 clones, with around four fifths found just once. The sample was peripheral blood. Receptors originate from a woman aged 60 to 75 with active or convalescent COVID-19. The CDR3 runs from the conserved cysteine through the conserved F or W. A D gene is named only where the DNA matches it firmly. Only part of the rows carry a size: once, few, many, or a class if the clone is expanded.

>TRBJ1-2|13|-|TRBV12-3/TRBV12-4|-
CASSLVQGDGYTF
TGTGCCAGCAGTTTGGTACAGGGCGATGGCTACACCTTC
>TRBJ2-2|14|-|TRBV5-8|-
CASSLAANTGELFF
TGTGCCAGCAGCTTGGCGGCGAACACCGGGGAGCTGTTTTTT
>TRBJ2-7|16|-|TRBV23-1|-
CASSHRQLPHSYEQYF
TGCGCCAGCAGTCACCGACAGCTACCACACTCCTACGAGCAGTACTTC
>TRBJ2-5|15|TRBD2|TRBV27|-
CASSAGTTNQETQYF
TGTGCCAGCAGTGCCGGGACTACAAACCAAGAGACCCAGTACTTC
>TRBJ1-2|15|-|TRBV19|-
CASSIGGRGSVGYTF
TGTGCCAGTAGTATAGGGGGCAGGGGTTCCGTTGGCTACACCTTC
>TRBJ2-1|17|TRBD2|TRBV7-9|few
CASSLTDGGGPYNEQFF
TGTGCCAGCAGCTTAACCGACGGCGGGGGGCCCTACAATGAGCAGTTCTTC
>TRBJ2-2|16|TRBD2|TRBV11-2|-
CASSTRLAGDTGELFF
TGTGCCAGCAGCACCCGACTAGCGGGAGACACCGGGGAGCTGTTTTTT
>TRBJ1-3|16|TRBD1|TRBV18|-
CASSPPGQRSGNTIYF
TGTGCCAGCTCACCACCGGGACAGCGATCTGGAAACACCATATATTTT
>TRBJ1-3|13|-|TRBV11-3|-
CASSLDGFSSIYF
TGTGCCAGCAGCCTAGACGGGTTTTCCTCCATATATTTT
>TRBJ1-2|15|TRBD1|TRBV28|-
CASSLGRQGPYGYTF
TGTGCCAGCAGTTTAGGAAGACAGGGACCTTATGGCTACACCTTC
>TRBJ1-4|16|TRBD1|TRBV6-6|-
CASSYNWDRGREKLFF
TGTGCCAGCAGTTACAACTGGGACAGGGGGCGAGAAAAACTGTTTTTT
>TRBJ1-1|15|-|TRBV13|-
CASSLGQGTNTEAFF
TGTGCCAGCAGCTTAGGACAGGGCACGAACACTGAAGCTTTCTTT
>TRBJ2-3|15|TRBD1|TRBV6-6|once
CASSYEVTGPDTQYF
TGTGCCAGCAGTTACGAGGTGACAGGGCCAGATACGCAGTATTTT
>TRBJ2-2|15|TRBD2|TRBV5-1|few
CASRGTSGYTGELFF
TGCGCCAGCAGGGGTACTAGCGGATACACCGGGGAGCTGTTTTTT
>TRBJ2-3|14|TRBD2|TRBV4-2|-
CASSGTSDADTQYF
TGTGCCAGCAGCGGGACTAGCGATGCAGATACGCAGTATTTT
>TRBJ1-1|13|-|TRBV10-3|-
CAIRSRVSTEAFF
TGTGCCATCAGGAGCAGGGTTAGCACTGAAGCTTTCTTT
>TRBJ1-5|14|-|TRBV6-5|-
CASSPRGPYQPQHF
TGTGCCAGCAGCCCCCGAGGCCCTTATCAGCCCCAGCATTTT
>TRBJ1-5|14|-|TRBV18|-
CASSQEQGNQPQHF
TGTGCCAGCTCACAGGAACAGGGTAATCAGCCCCAGCATTTT
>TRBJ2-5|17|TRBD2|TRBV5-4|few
CASSLRGVAGDQETQYF
TGTGCCAGCAGCTTGAGGGGCGTAGCGGGGGACCAAGAGACCCAGTACTTC
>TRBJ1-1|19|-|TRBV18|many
CASSLTTLGPGTSFAEAFF
TGTGCCAGCTCACTAACCACCCTAGGGCCCGGGACATCGTTCGCTGAAGCTTTCTTT
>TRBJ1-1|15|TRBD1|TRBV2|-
CASSEDRGRRTEAFF
TGTGCCAGCAGTGAAGACAGGGGGCGTAGGACTGAAGCTTTCTTT
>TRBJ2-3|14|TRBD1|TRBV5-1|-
CASSDRVSTDTQYF
TGCGCCAGCAGTGACAGGGTTAGCACAGATACGCAGTATTTT
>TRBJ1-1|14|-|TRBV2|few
CASRSGEVNTEAFF
TGTGCCAGCAGAAGCGGGGAGGTGAACACTGAAGCTTTCTTT
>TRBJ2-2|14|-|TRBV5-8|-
CASSLSGNTGELFF
TGTGCCAGCAGCTTGTCGGGGAACACCGGGGAGCTGTTTTTT
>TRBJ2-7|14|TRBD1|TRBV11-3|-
CASSLDQGADEQYF
TGTGCCAGCAGCTTAGACCAGGGGGCGGACGAGCAGTACTTC
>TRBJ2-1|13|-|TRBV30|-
CAWSVSGNNEQFF
TGTGCCTGGAGTGTATCCGGGAACAATGAGCAGTTCTTC
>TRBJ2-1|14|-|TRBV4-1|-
CASSHRGYYNEQFF
TGCGCCAGCAGCCACAGGGGTTACTACAATGAGCAGTTCTTC
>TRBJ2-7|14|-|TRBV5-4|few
CASSLDWSRNEQYF
TGTGCCAGCAGCTTGGATTGGAGTCGGAACGAGCAGTACTTC
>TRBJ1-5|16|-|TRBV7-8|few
CASSPHRFGSNQPQHF
TGTGCCAGCAGCCCCCACAGGTTTGGTAGCAATCAGCCCCAGCATTTT
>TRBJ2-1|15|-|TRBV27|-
CASSLFRGTYNEQFF
TGTGCCAGCAGTTTGTTCCGGGGTACCTACAATGAGCAGTTCTTC
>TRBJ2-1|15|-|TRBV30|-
CAWSVGGSSYNEQFF
TGTGCCTGGAGTGTTGGAGGGAGCTCCTACAATGAGCAGTTCTTC
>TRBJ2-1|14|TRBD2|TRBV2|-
CAGLGLEEGNEQFF
TGTGCCGGGCTAGGACTAGAAGAGGGCAATGAGCAGTTCTTC
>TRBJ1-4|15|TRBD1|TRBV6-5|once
CASTATTTGAEKLFF
TGTGCCAGCACCGCTACTACGACAGGGGCTGAAAAACTGTTTTTT
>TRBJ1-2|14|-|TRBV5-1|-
CASSPPDSHYGYTF
TGCGCCAGCAGCCCCCCTGACAGCCACTATGGCTACACCTTC
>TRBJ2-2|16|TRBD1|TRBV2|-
CASSVIRGLDTGELFF
TGTGCCAGCAGTGTGATTAGGGGGCTCGACACCGGGGAGCTGTTTTTT
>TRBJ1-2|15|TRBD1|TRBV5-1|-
CASSSGGGGAFGYTF
TGCGCCAGCAGCTCTGGCGGAGGGGGCGCGTTTGGCTACACCTTC
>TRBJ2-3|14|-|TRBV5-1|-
CASSLTGFTDTQYF
TGCGCCAGCAGCTTGACGGGATTCACAGATACGCAGTATTTT
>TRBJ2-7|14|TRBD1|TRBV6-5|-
CASTTGQGSYEQYF
TGTGCCAGCACCACCGGACAGGGGTCCTACGAGCAGTACTTC
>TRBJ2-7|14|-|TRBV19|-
CASSSRLRPNEQYF
TGTGCCAGTAGTTCTAGACTCCGGCCAAACGAGCAGTACTTC
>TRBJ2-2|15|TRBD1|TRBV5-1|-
CASSFGTANTGELFF
TGCGCCAGCAGCTTCGGGACAGCGAACACCGGGGAGCTGTTTTTT
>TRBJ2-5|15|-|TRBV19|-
CASKGGRGNQETQYF
TGTGCCAGTAAGGGAGGCCGGGGCAACCAAGAGACCCAGTACTTC
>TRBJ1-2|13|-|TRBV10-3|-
CAISGARVDGYTF
TGTGCCATCAGTGGAGCCAGGGTAGATGGCTACACCTTC
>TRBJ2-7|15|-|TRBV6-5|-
CASSAGLLGPYEQYF
TGTGCCAGCAGCGCGGGACTTCTTGGGCCTTACGAGCAGTACTTC
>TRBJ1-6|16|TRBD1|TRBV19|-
CASSEYRGPYNSPLHF
TGTGCCAGTAGTGAGTACAGGGGACCCTATAATTCACCCCTCCACTTT
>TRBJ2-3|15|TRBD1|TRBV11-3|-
CASSWDSVWPDTQYF
TGTGCCAGCAGCTGGGACAGTGTTTGGCCAGATACGCAGTATTTT
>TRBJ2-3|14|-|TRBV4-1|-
CASSQGGSTDTQYF
TGCGCCAGCAGCCAAGGCGGGAGCACAGATACGCAGTATTTT
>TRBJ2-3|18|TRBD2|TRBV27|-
CASRLGTSGGRRGDTQYF
TGTGCCAGCAGATTGGGGACTAGCGGGGGGCGCCGAGGAGATACGCAGTATTTT
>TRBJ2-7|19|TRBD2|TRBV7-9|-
CASSLVAGLAGEREYEQYF
TGTGCCAGCAGCTTAGTGGCGGGACTAGCGGGAGAGAGAGAGTACGAGCAGTACTTC
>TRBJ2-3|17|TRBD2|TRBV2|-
CASSVGTSGGGTDTQYF
TGTGCCAGCAGTGTCGGGACTAGCGGGGGAGGCACAGATACGCAGTATTTT
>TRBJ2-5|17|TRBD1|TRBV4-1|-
CASSPFPARGRAETQYF
TGCGCCAGCAGCCCCTTCCCGGCAAGGGGGCGGGCAGAGACCCAGTACTTC
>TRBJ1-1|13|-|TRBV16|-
CASSLDSYTEAFF
TGTGCCAGCAGCCTCGACAGCTACACTGAAGCTTTCTTT
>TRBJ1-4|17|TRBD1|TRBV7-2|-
CASSLGTGGLTNEKLFF
TGTGCCAGCAGCTTAGGGACAGGGGGCTTAACTAATGAAAAACTGTTTTTT
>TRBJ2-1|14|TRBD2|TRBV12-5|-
CASGTSGRASEQFF
TGTGCTAGTGGGACTAGCGGGAGGGCCTCTGAGCAGTTCTTC
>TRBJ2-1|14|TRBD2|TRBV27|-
CASSRLADNNEQFF
TGTGCCAGCAGCAGACTAGCGGACAACAATGAGCAGTTCTTC